This section outlines one TCR beta chain sequence together with its context. The CDR3 runs to 15 residues. V was cut by 3 bases and J by 2 bases, with 11 bases left in between. Germline CDR1 and CDR2: LGHDT and YNNKEL (reference sequence). This sample stems from a study of blood T cell repertoires in COVID-19. Profiled with immunoSEQ multiplex PCR; TCRdb holds only in-frame clones, not every one. The table shows tens of thousands of clones, with 75% to 80% occurring only once. This chain uses TRBV3-1 (or the pseudogene TRBV3-2) with TRBJ1-5, with D tentatively TRBD1 (5 bases). The sequence came from a man in his sixties or seventies with active or convalescent COVID-19. Sequencing was done on a sample of peripheral blood. CDR3 DNA: TGTGCCAGCAGCCACGGGGGAATCGGCAATCAGCCCCAGCATTTT. Translated, it gives CASSHGGIGNQPQHF.